These 20 T cell receptor beta chains share one sample of origin, sequenced in a study of cytomegalovirus exposure and HLA in healthy donors. The PCR used 60 Vbeta and 13 Jbeta primers. TCRdb's copy holds only in-frame clones and misses some; the assay was immunoSEQ multiplex PCR. The sample lists over 150,000 clones; approximately 88% were seen once. The specimen was PBMCs. The receptors shown here come from a boy aged 2 to 10 in good health and CMV-seronegative.

The chain has TRBV10-3 and TRBJ1-2; D perhaps matches TRBD1 (5 bases). Trimming left V 3 bases short and J 6 bases short, with 23 bases between. The germline V gene encodes CDR1 ENHRY and CDR2 SYGVKD. There are 17 residues in the CDR3. The CDR3 nucleotides read TGTGCCATCAGTGACCCGGGACTGTCAACCAATCTTCATGGCTACACCTTC. It specifies CAISDPGLSTNLHGYTF.

The chain couples TRBV18 to TRBJ2-7; 8 bases are a match to TRBD2. V shed 2 bases and J 3 bases; nucleotides not matched to a gene: 18. CDR3 length: 19 amino acids. The germline V gene encodes CDR1 KGHSH and CDR2 LQKENI. The CDR3 bases are TGTGCCAGCTCACCAATAAGCGGGACTAGTCGGGGCAGGGGCTACGAGCAGTACTTC. Amino acids: CASSPISGTSRGRGYEQYF.

The gene calls are TRBV11-3 and TRBJ2-1; TRBD2 matches at 8 bases. The ends lost 1 base at V and 5 bases at J; junction bases unmatched: 4. This CDR3 comprises 15 residues. CDR1 is SGHNT and CDR2 is YENEEA in the germline V gene. CDR3 DNA: TGTGCCAGCAGCTTAGGGACTAGCTTGAACAATGAGCAGTTCTTC. Protein product: CASSLGTSLNNEQFF.

V gene TRBV5-1 combines with J gene TRBJ1-5; perhaps TRBD1 as D (6 bases). V gave up 4 bases and J gave up 7 bases, with 12 bases separating them. The CDR3 has 13 residues. Germline V gene lookup returns CDR1 SGHRS and CDR2 YFSETQ. CDR3 in amino acids: CASSLGGGQPQHF. DNA for the CDR3: TGCGCCAGCAGCCTAGGGGGAGGGCAGCCCCAGCATTTT. The full variable domain, with the rest looked up from reference TRBV5-1 and TRBJ1-5, is KAGVTQTPRYLIKTRGQQVTLSCSPISGHRSVSWYQQTPGQGLQFLFEYFSETQRNKGNFPGRFSGRQFSNSRSEMNVSTLELGDSALYLCASSLGGGQPQHFGDGTRLSIL.

The V call is TRBV27, the J call TRBJ1-2; TRBD1 aligns across 9 bases. Germline CDR1 is MNHEY and CDR2 is SMNVEV (reference sequence). Trimming removed 6 bases from V and 3 bases from J; junction bases left unmatched: 14. This CDR3 has 17 amino acids. CDR3 nucleotide sequence: TGTGCCAGCAGCCTAGGAAAGGGGGACAGGGACCACTATGGCTACACCTTC. It specifies CASSLGKGDRDHYGYTF.

This clone is a singleton in its sample. The chain uses TRBV5-6 and TRBJ1-1, with 7 bases fitting TRBD1. In germline, CDR1 is SGHDT, CDR2 YYEEEE. Trimming at V came to 5 bases and at J to 1 base, leaving 5 bases not matched to a gene. The CDR3 runs 14 residues. The CDR3 protein is CASSSQGTNTEAFF. CDR3 coding DNA: TGTGCCAGCAGTTCACAGGGGACGAACACTGAAGCTTTCTTT.

The CDR3 DNA reads TGTGCCAGCAGCCGTACTAGATCCACAGATACGCAGTATTTT. Its translation is CASSRTRSTDTQYF. V is TRBV4-2 and J is TRBJ2-3, with a tentative D call TRBD2 (5 bases). V dropped 4 bases and J dropped 2 bases, with 10 bases sitting between them. This CDR3 is 14 amino acids long. Germline values: CDR1 LGHNA, CDR2 YNFKEQ.

This chain connects TRBV11-2 to TRBJ2-1, with a tentative D call TRBD2 (5 bases). V was cut by 5 bases and J by 3 bases, with 17 bases left in between. In germline, CDR1 is SGHAT, CDR2 FQNNGV. This CDR3 is 16 amino acids long. CDR3 amino acids: CASSAERQFRYNEQFF. CDR3 coding DNA: TGTGCCAGCAGCGCCGAGCGGCAGTTCCGCTACAATGAGCAGTTCTTC.

The rearrangement joins TRBV4-3 to TRBJ1-2; D is unclear. This CDR3 has 15 amino acids. The V end was cut by 0 bases, the J end by 4 bases, with 12 bases between. Looked up from germline, CDR1 is LGHNA and CDR2 is YSLEER. In nucleotides, the CDR3 is TGCGCCAGCAGCCAAGAGAGGAGGGAGTCCTATGGCTACACCTTC. Amino acids: CASSQERRESYGYTF.

The genes are TRBV11-2 and TRBJ2-2; D is possibly TRBD1 (5 bases). There are 15 residues in the CDR3. V dropped 5 bases and J dropped 4 bases, with 14 bases sitting between them. From germline, CDR1 is SGHAT and CDR2 FQNNGV. CDR3 sequence (DNA): TGTGCCAGCAGCGATGCGAGACAGACCACCGGGGAGCTGTTTTTT. Protein: CASSDARQTTGELFF. The variable domain in full, completed from reference TRBV11-2 and TRBJ2-2, reads EAGVAQSPRYKIIEKRQSVAFWCNPISGHATLYWYQQILGQGPKLLIQFQNNGVVDDSQLPKDRFSAERLKGVDSTLKIQPAKLEDSAVYLCASSDARQTTGELFFGEGSRLTVL.

The V and J genes are TRBV30 and TRBJ1-5; D is undetermined. The V and J ends lost 5 bases and 0 bases respectively, with 11 bases between them. Germline V gene data show CDR1 as GTSNPN and CDR2 as SVGIG (reference sequence). CDR3 length equals 14 residues. CDR3 protein: CAWAPQDSNQPQHF. The CDR3 region has the DNA TGTGCCTGGGCCCCCCAGGATAGCAATCAGCCCCAGCATTTT. Looking up the rest from reference TRBV30 and TRBJ1-5 gives the full variable domain: SQTIHQWPATLVQPVGSPLSLECTVEGTSNPNLYWYRQAAGRGLQLLFYSVGIGQISSEVPQNLSASRPQDRQFILSSKKLLLSDSGFYLCAWAPQDSNQPQHFGDGTRLSIL.

The J gene is TRBJ2-1, the V gene TRBV7-6; TRBD2 aligns across 10 bases. Germline V lookup: CDR1 SGHVS, CDR2 FNYEAQ. CDR3 size: 17 residues. The J segment lost 6 bases and the V segment lost 10 bases, leaving 18 bases of the junction unmatched. DNA for the CDR3: TGTGCCACCTCGTCCCTAGCGGGAGAAGTTGTTGGCAATGAGCAGTTCTTC. Translated: CATSSLAGEVVGNEQFF.

The V and J genes are TRBV11-1 and TRBJ2-3, with D perhaps matching TRBD1 (7 bases). With 2 bases removed from V and 2 bases from J, the gap between germline ends came to 14 bases. The CDR3 extends over 16 amino acids. CDR1 and CDR2 (germline): SGHAT, FQDESV (reference sequence). Written as DNA, the CDR3 is TGTGCCAGCAGCTTACGACTAGACAGGGTCACAGATACGCAGTATTTT. This sequence encodes CASSLRLDRVTDTQYF.

This chain links TRBV6-1 with TRBJ1-2; 9 bases are shared with TRBD1. After removal of 4 bases from V and 6 bases from J, the junction contained 9 bases not matched to a gene. The CDR3 totals 15 residues. The germline CDR1 and CDR2 sequences are MNHNS and SASEGT. The CDR3 protein is CASSAPGTGRDGYTF. In DNA form, the CDR3 reads TGTGCCAGCAGTGCCCCCGGGACAGGGAGAGATGGCTACACCTTC.

The J gene is TRBJ2-7, the V gene TRBV6-6, with TRBD2 matching over 7 bases. The CDR3 contains 14 residues. The germline CDR1 and CDR2 sequences are MNHNY and SVGAGI (reference sequence). V dropped 7 bases and J dropped 5; count of bases not matched to a gene: 11. CDR3 sequence (DNA): TGTGCCAGCACGGGTGGGGGGGTGAGGGACGAGCAGTACTTC. Translated: CASTGGGVRDEQYF.

The rearrangement links TRBV5-1 to TRBJ1-3, with unresolved D. Trimming removed 7 bases from V and 6 bases from J, with 14 bases in between. CDR3 length equals 13 residues. CDR1 SGHRS and CDR2 YFSETQ come from the germline V gene. In DNA form, the CDR3 reads TGCGCCAGCGGGTCCCGGGATACAAACACCATATATTTT. It is translated as CASGSRDTNTIYF.

On this clone: At the DNA level, this CDR3 is encoded by other sequences in the same sample as well. J is TRBJ1-1 and V is TRBV4-1; 9 bases fit TRBD1. In germline, CDR1 is MGHRA, CDR2 YSYEKL. Unmatched junction bases numbered 4, after V lost 3 bases and J lost 2 bases. CDR3 length: 15 residues. Written as DNA, the CDR3 is TGCGCCAGCAGCCACGGGACAGGGCGAAACACTGAAGCTTTCTTT. This gives the protein CASSHGTGRNTEAFF.

This clone was seen a single time. The V and J genes are TRBV6-5 and TRBJ1-5, with TRBD1 matching 8 bases. Germline V gene data show CDR1 as MNHEY and CDR2 as SVGAGI. The CDR3 loop spans 13 amino acids. V lost 5 bases to trimming and J lost 15 bases; unmatched junction nucleotides: 12. CDR3 sequence: CASSQPGQGTAHF. As DNA, the CDR3 is TGTGCCAGCAGTCAACCCGGACAGGGTACTGCGCATTTT.

This clone was seen a few times. The chain couples TRBV30 to TRBJ1-2; D perhaps matches TRBD1 (6 bases). Germline V gene data show CDR1 as GTSNPN and CDR2 as SVGIG (reference sequence). Trimming cost V 2 bases and J 5 bases, with 12 bases left between them. The CDR3 has 13 residues. This chain's CDR3 is CAWSPARGYGYTF. CDR3 bases: TGTGCCTGGAGTCCGGCCAGGGGTTATGGCTACACCTTC.

This clone has more than one count but fewer than ten. The rearrangement uses TRBV7-2 and TRBJ2-1, with 7 bases matching TRBD2. Per germline, CDR1 SGHTA and CDR2 FQGNSA. CDR3 length equals 15 residues. V shed 7 bases and J 2 bases; nucleotides not matched to a gene: 8. CDR3 loop: CASTLLASTYNEQFF. In DNA, the CDR3 is TGTGCCAGCACACTACTAGCGTCAACCTACAATGAGCAGTTCTTC.